The 10 T cell receptor beta chains reported below all come from one sample, sequenced in a study of neoadjuvant anti-PD-1 for oral cavity cancer. TCRdb keeps only in-frame clones here, not all; method: immunoSEQ multiplex PCR. This table holds tens of thousands of clones, about 25% found once. Time point here: after neoadjuvant nivolumab, at surgical resection. The sequencing here drew on tumor tissue, taken after nivolumab (anti-PD-1) treatment. These receptors came from a person aged 40 to 85 with oral cavity squamous cell carcinoma.

The table lists this clone with a few counts. The rearrangement uses TRBV6-1 and TRBJ2-7; TRBD2 agrees at 9 bases. With 3 bases clipped from V and 9 bases from J, the junction kept 12 bases outside the gene matches. The CDR3 runs 15 residues. Germline CDR1 is MNHNS and CDR2 is SASEGT. The CDR3 DNA follows: TGTGCCAGCAGTGACAGACTAGGGCGGGGGGGCCTGCAGTACTTC. This encodes CASSDRLGRGGLQYF.

The rearrangement links TRBV29-1 to TRBJ1-1; D not resolved. The V gene lost 4 bases and the J gene lost 10 bases, with 19 bases spanning the gap. Germline V lookup: CDR1 SQVTM, CDR2 ANQGSEA. This CDR3 region has 13 residues. Here the CDR3 reads CSVAKESMLAAFF. The CDR3 DNA sequence: TGCAGCGTTGCAAAAGAGAGCATGTTAGCAGCTTTCTTT. Complete variable domain (other parts from reference TRBV29-1 and TRBJ1-1): SAVISQKPSRDICQRGTSLTIQCQVDSQVTMMFWYRQQPGQSLTLIATANQGSEATYESGFVIDKFPISRPNLTFSTLTVSNMSPEDSSIYLCSVAKESMLAAFFGQGTRLTVV.

The chain has TRBV21-1 and TRBJ2-5; the D call in the table, TRBD1, was not verified against the DNA. TRBV21-1 is a documented pseudogene. CDR3 length: 15 amino acids. CDR3 sequence (DNA): TGTGCCAGCAGCAAATTTCCAGGGGACCAAGAGACCCAGTACTTC. Translated, it gives CASSKFPGDQETQYF.

The chain combines TRBV6-6 with TRBJ2-4; D not resolved. The V end was cut by 0 bases, the J end by 0 bases, with 3 bases between. Looked up from germline, CDR1 is MNHNY and CDR2 is SVGAGI (reference sequence). The CDR3 length is 14 residues. The CDR3 bases are TGTGCCAGCAGTTACTCGACAGCCAAAAACATTCAGTACTTC. This encodes CASSYSTAKNIQYF.

By sample fraction, this clone is medium-sized. The genes are TRBV14 and TRBJ1-1, with 7 nucleotides matching TRBD1. Trimming cost V 4 bases and J 0 bases; bases outside gene matches: 2. The CDR3 extends over 14 amino acids. Germline V lookup: CDR1 SGHDN, CDR2 FVKESK. The CDR3 region has the DNA TGTGCCAGCAGCCTACAGGGGATGAACACTGAAGCTTTCTTT. Its protein product is CASSLQGMNTEAFF.

V and J are TRBV27 and TRBJ2-3; D uncertain. Germline lookup yields CDR1 MNHEY and CDR2 SMNVEV (reference sequence). V lost 6 bases and J lost 1, with 11 bases in between. This CDR3 contains 14 residues. As DNA, the CDR3 is TGTGCCAGCAGGGCCCCGGACGGCACAGATACGCAGTATTTT. This encodes CASRAPDGTDTQYF.

The chain links TRBV28 to TRBJ2-5; possible D gene TRBD1, 5 bases. The CDR3 loop spans 15 amino acids. CDR1 MDHEN and CDR2 SYDVKM come from the germline V gene. Deletions cut 5 bases from V and 1 base from J, with 14 bases between. The CDR3 sequence is CASSPERGFQETQYF. CDR3 DNA sequence: TGTGCCAGCAGTCCCGAAAGGGGTTTCCAAGAGACCCAGTACTTC.

J is TRBJ1-2 and V is TRBV7-3, with 7 positions matching TRBD1. Trimming at V came to 5 bases and at J to 0 bases, leaving 3 bases not matched to a gene. Looked up from germline, CDR1 is SGHTA and CDR2 is FQGTGA. The CDR3 totals 14 residues. Here the CDR3 DNA reads TGTGCCAGCAGCCCCGGGACAGCTAACTATGGCTACACCTTC. The encoded protein is CASSPGTANYGYTF.

The V gene is TRBV30, the J gene TRBJ1-1, with D unclear. Per germline, CDR1 GTSNPN and CDR2 SVGIG (reference sequence). V lost 3 bases and J 1 base, leaving 9 bases between the germline ends. CDR3 length equals 13 residues. CDR3 region: CAWRPFGNTEAFF. CDR3 nucleotide sequence: TGTGCCTGGAGGCCCTTCGGGAACACTGAAGCTTTCTTT. The full variable domain, completed using reference TRBV30 and TRBJ1-1, is SQTIHQWPATLVQPVGSPLSLECTVEGTSNPNLYWYRQAAGRGLQLLFYSVGIGQISSEVPQNLSASRPQDRQFILSSKKLLLSDSGFYLCAWRPFGNTEAFFGQGTRLTVV.

The chain couples TRBV11-3 to TRBJ2-2, with D possibly being TRBD1 (6 bases). Trimming cost V 10 bases and J 2 bases, with 14 bases left between them. The CDR3 spans 14 residues. Germline V gene lookup returns CDR1 SGHNT and CDR2 YENEEA. Written as DNA, the CDR3 is TGTGCCACCCGCCAGGGGTCTAACACCGGGGAGCTGTTTTTT. Translating it yields CATRQGSNTGELFF.